The 24 T cell receptor beta chains reported below all come from one sample, sequenced in a study of blood T cell repertoires in COVID-19. TCRdb's table, derived via immunoSEQ multiplex PCR, lists solely in-frame clones and lacks some. The table has 150,000 or so clones, around nine tenths seen once; the top ten hold about an eighth. The sample comprised peripheral blood. The origin of the receptors is a woman aged 70-85 years with COVID-19, enrolled during active disease.

To note about this clone: Different DNA sequences within this sample yield the same CDR3. This chain connects TRBV18 to TRBJ1-6; 8 bases agree with TRBD1. V lost 0 bases to trimming and J lost 7 bases; unmatched junction nucleotides: 2. Looked up from germline, CDR1 is KGHSH and CDR2 is LQKENI. The CDR3 is 15 residues long. CDR3 region: CASSPPNRGNSPLHF. CDR3 DNA sequence: TGTGCCAGCTCACCACCGAACAGGGGGAATTCACCCCTCCACTTT. The whole variable domain, remainder taken from reference TRBV18 and TRBJ1-6, is NAGVMQNPRHLVRRRGQEARLRCSPMKGHSHVYWYRQLPEEGLKFMVYLQKENIIDESGMPKERFSAEFPKEGPSILRIQQVVRGDSAAYFCASSPPNRGNSPLHFGNGTRLTVT.

This clone appeared a few times. The chain combines TRBV14 with TRBJ1-2; TRBD1 matches at 8 bases. Germline trimming cut 1 base from V and 7 bases from J; bases unmatched to any gene: 8. From germline, CDR1 is SGHDN and CDR2 FVKESK. There are 15 residues in the CDR3. This CDR3 is CASSQVRQGAGGYTF. DNA of the CDR3: TGTGCCAGCAGCCAAGTTCGGCAGGGGGCTGGTGGCTACACCTTC.

In DNA, the CDR3 is TGTGCCAGCAGTGACCAAAGAGGACTAGGCAATGAGCAGTTCTTC. It yields the protein CASSDQRGLGNEQFF. This rearrangement joins TRBV6-1 to TRBJ2-1, with 7 positions matching TRBD2. Trimming removed 3 bases from V and 6 bases from J; junction bases left unmatched: 8. Germline V gene lookup returns CDR1 MNHNS and CDR2 SASEGT. The CDR3 totals 15 residues.

CDR3 sequence (DNA): TGTGCCAGCAGCCCCCCCCGGACAGGGGTTGAAAAACTGTTTTTT. It specifies CASSPPRTGVEKLFF. The V gene is TRBV5-5, the J gene TRBJ1-4, with TRBD1 matching over 9 bases. Per the germline V gene, CDR1 is SGHKS and CDR2 is YYEKEE (reference sequence). Trimming removed 4 bases from V and 7 bases from J; junction bases left unmatched: 8. This CDR3 comprises 15 residues.

The chain combines TRBV30 with TRBJ2-1, with 10 positions matching TRBD2. Germline CDR1 is GTSNPN and CDR2 is SVGIG (reference sequence). There are 15 residues in the CDR3. The V segment lost 3 bases and the J segment 3 bases; nucleotides outside the gene matches: 5. The CDR3 spells CAWSELAGIYNEQFF. The CDR3 DNA follows: TGTGCCTGGAGCGAACTAGCGGGGATCTACAATGAGCAGTTCTTC. The full variable domain, with the rest looked up from reference TRBV30 and TRBJ2-1, is SQTIHQWPATLVQPVGSPLSLECTVEGTSNPNLYWYRQAAGRGLQLLFYSVGIGQISSEVPQNLSASRPQDRQFILSSKKLLLSDSGFYLCAWSELAGIYNEQFFGPGTRLTVL.

J is TRBJ1-2 and V is TRBV7-8; D is unclear. The CDR3 is 13 residues long. Trimming took 4 bases from V and 2 from J, leaving 8 bases between them. Germline V gene data show CDR1 as SGHVS and CDR2 as FQNEAQ. The CDR3 reads CASSSPVNYGYTF. CDR3 in DNA: TGTGCCAGCAGCTCCCCGGTAAACTATGGCTACACCTTC.

The chain couples TRBV4-2 to TRBJ1-1; D gene uncertain. The germline V gene has CDR1 LGHNA and CDR2 YNFKEQ. Trimming stripped 0 bases from V and 4 bases from J, with 9 bases between. This CDR3 has 14 amino acids. The CDR3 sequence is CASSQDPGSTEAFF. CDR3 nucleotides: TGTGCCAGCAGCCAAGATCCGGGGTCCACTGAAGCTTTCTTT.

The V call is TRBV3-1 (or the pseudogene TRBV3-2), the J call TRBJ1-2; possibly TRBD1 for D (5 bases). CDR3 length: 15 amino acids. In germline, CDR1 is LGHDT, CDR2 YNNKEL (reference sequence). Trimming cost V 2 bases and J 4 bases, with 14 bases left between them. This CDR3 is CASSQNIQGIYGYTF. CDR3 bases: TGTGCCAGCAGCCAAAATATCCAGGGTATCTATGGCTACACCTTC.

The V and J genes are TRBV7-2 and TRBJ2-5, with TRBD2 identical over 9 bases. Germline loops: CDR1 SGHTA, CDR2 FQGNSA. This CDR3 comprises 16 residues. V lost 2 bases, J lost 2 bases, and 6 bases stayed unmatched. Here the CDR3 DNA reads TGTGCCAGCAGCTTAAATGGCGGGGGGGTTCAAGAGACCCAGTACTTC. Protein product: CASSLNGGGVQETQYF.

The rearrangement joins TRBV2 to TRBJ2-3; D possibly corresponds to TRBD2 (5 bases). V lost 3 bases to trimming and J lost 2 bases, with 9 bases between them. The CDR3 runs to 14 residues. Germline V lookup: CDR1 SNHLY, CDR2 FYNNEI. CDR3 in amino acids: CASSERAVTDTQYF. The CDR3 DNA reads as TGTGCCAGCAGTGAGAGGGCTGTCACAGATACGCAGTATTTT.

This clone was detected only once. The gene calls are TRBV9 and TRBJ2-7; perhaps TRBD1 as D (5 bases). Trimming removed 2 bases at V and 0 bases at J, with 9 bases between. Per the germline V gene, CDR1 is SGDLS and CDR2 is YYNGEE. This CDR3 is 14 amino acids long. The CDR3: CASSVQGSSYEQYF. CDR3 nucleotide sequence: TGTGCCAGCAGCGTGCAGGGCTCCTCCTACGAGCAGTACTTC.

The chain combines TRBV19 with TRBJ1-6; tentatively, D is TRBD1 (6 bases). The CDR3 covers 14 residues. From germline, CDR1 is LNHDA and CDR2 SQIVND (reference sequence). Deletions cut 5 bases from V and 10 bases from J, with 15 bases between. CDR3 bases: TGTGCCAGTAGTGGGCAACAGGGTATCTCACCCCTCCACTTT. It codes for CASSGQQGISPLHF.

This clone appeared a single time. V and J are TRBV6-5 and TRBJ1-1; 8 bases map to TRBD1. Germline V gives CDR1 MNHEY, CDR2 SVGAGI. The CDR3 extends over 14 amino acids. J was trimmed by 4 bases and V by 4 bases; bases with no gene match: 5. CDR3 bases: TGTGCCAGCAGTTTCCTCACAGGGGGCACTGAAGCTTTCTTT. Its translation: CASSFLTGGTEAFF.

This clone was seen a few times. The rearrangement joins TRBV7-9 to TRBJ2-1; D remains unclear. Trimming took off 1 base at V and 1 base at J, with 5 bases between the two ends. The V gene's germline CDR1 is SEHNR and CDR2 FQNEAQ (reference sequence). This CDR3 is built from 14 residues. The CDR3, as DNA: TGTGCCAGCAGCTTAGAGCAATCCTACAATGAGCAGTTCTTC. Translation: CASSLEQSYNEQFF.

The genes are TRBV24-1 and TRBJ2-1; 7 bases are shared with TRBD1. The CDR3 consists of 17 residues. The V gene end was trimmed by 4 bases and the J gene end by 4 bases; junction bases not matched to a gene: 12. Germline V gives CDR1 KGHDR, CDR2 SFDVKD. The CDR3 protein is CATSESPPGTAYNEQFF. CDR3 sequence (DNA): TGTGCCACCAGTGAAAGCCCACCCGGGACAGCTTACAATGAGCAGTTCTTC.

The rearrangement joins TRBV28 to TRBJ1-3; D is ambiguous. The length of the CDR3 is 18 residues. V lost 5 bases to trimming and J lost 3 bases, with 23 bases between them. The germline CDR1 and CDR2 sequences are MDHEN and SYDVKM. The CDR3 region is CASSPSQYSAGIGNTIYF. DNA for the CDR3: TGTGCCAGCAGTCCATCTCAGTATAGTGCAGGCATTGGAAACACCATATATTTT. Drawing the rest from reference TRBV28 and TRBJ1-3, the complete variable domain is DVKVTQSSRYLVKRTGEKVFLECVQDMDHENMFWYRQDPGLGLRLIYFSYDVKMKEKGDIPEGYSVSREKKERFSLILESASTNQTSMYLCASSPSQYSAGIGNTIYFGEGSWLTVV.

The chain uses TRBV6-5 and TRBJ1-1, with TRBD1 matching 7 bases. Per the germline V gene, CDR1 is MNHEY and CDR2 is SVGAGI. Trimming cost V 2 bases and J 4 bases; bases outside gene matches: 1. The CDR3 extends over 13 amino acids. The CDR3 protein is CASSYRDSTEAFF. In DNA, the CDR3 is TGTGCCAGCAGTTACAGGGACAGCACTGAAGCTTTCTTT.

The rearrangement uses TRBV28 and TRBJ1-2; TRBD1 matches 8 bases. This CDR3 contains 16 residues. With 6 bases clipped from V and 7 bases from J, the junction kept 16 bases outside the gene matches. Germline V gene lookup returns CDR1 MDHEN and CDR2 SYDVKM. CDR3 sequence reads: CASRHIYRTGRVGYTF. CDR3 bases: TGTGCCAGCAGACACATTTACCGGACAGGGAGGGTTGGCTACACCTTC.

Here the CDR3 DNA reads TGCGCCAGCAGCTTGGAAGGGGGCGGTATGAGCTACACCTTC. Translating gives CASSLEGGGMSYTF. V usage is TRBV5-1 and J usage is TRBJ1-2; 7 bases are a match to TRBD1. With V trimmed by 0 bases and J by 9 bases, 8 bases remained unmatched. Germline CDR1 SGHRS, CDR2 YFSETQ. The CDR3 is 14 residues long.

There are a few counts of this clone. The chain's CDR3 is CASSYTGVTGELFF. The CDR3 DNA sequence: TGCGCCAGCAGCTATACAGGGGTCACCGGGGAGCTGTTTTTT. The V gene is TRBV5-1, the J gene TRBJ2-2; 7 nucleotides agree with TRBD1. V lost 3 bases to trimming and J lost 4 bases; unmatched junction nucleotides: 3. CDR1 is SGHRS and CDR2 is YFSETQ in the germline V gene. CDR3 length: 14 amino acids.

The chain combines TRBV6-1 with TRBJ1-1; D may be TRBD1 (5 bases). Deletions cut 4 bases from V and 5 bases from J, with 20 bases between. Germline V gene sequence: CDR1 MNHNS, CDR2 SASEGT. CDR3 size: 16 residues. This CDR3 reads CASSGPSGLPWTEAFF. The CDR3 coding sequence is TGTGCCAGCAGTGGTCCCTCGGGACTCCCGTGGACTGAAGCTTTCTTT.

This chain connects TRBV7-9 to TRBJ1-3, with D possibly matching TRBD1 (5 bases). In germline, CDR1 is SEHNR, CDR2 FQNEAQ (reference sequence). V lost 4 bases and J lost 0, with 16 bases in between. CDR3 length: 17 amino acids. CDR3 sequence (DNA): TGTGCCAGCAGCTCCTGGACACCTCGGAACTCTGGAAACACCATATATTTT. This translates into CASSSWTPRNSGNTIYF.

The chain recombines TRBV10-3 with TRBJ2-7, with a weak D call TRBD1 (6 bases). The germline V gene encodes CDR1 ENHRY and CDR2 SYGVKD. The CDR3 extends over 14 amino acids. V was shortened by 6 bases and J by 3 bases, with 15 bases between the two germline ends. CDR3 bases: TGTGCCATCAGGCCGGGACAAGGGGGCTACGAGCAGTACTTC. Translating gives CAIRPGQGGYEQYF.

V and J are TRBV13 and TRBJ2-5; D is perhaps TRBD2 (5 bases). The germline V gene has CDR1 PRHDT and CDR2 FYEKMQ (reference sequence). The CDR3 contains 13 residues. V lost 0 bases, J lost 8 bases, and 10 bases lay in between. DNA of the CDR3: TGTGCCAGCAGCTTAGGAGGAGAGGGAACCCAGTACTTC. Residues: CASSLGGEGTQYF. The full variable domain, its missing parts supplied by reference TRBV13 and TRBJ2-5, is AAGVIQSPRHLIKEKRETATLKCYPIPRHDTVYWYQQGPGQDPQFLISFYEKMQSDKGSIPDRFSAQQFSDYHSELNMSSLELGDSALYFCASSLGGEGTQYFGPGTRLLVL.